A selection of T cell receptor beta chains follows, all from one sample in a study of cytomegalovirus exposure and HLA in healthy donors. Some clones are missing from TCRdb's copy, which holds only in-frame ones; the method was immunoSEQ multiplex PCR. The table lists approximately 150,000 clones, 84% of them singletons, with 4.8% in the top ten. The sample was PBMCs. The receptors derive from a girl under 18 in good health and CMV-seropositive. The CDR3 runs from the conserved cysteine through the conserved F or W.

V: TRBV15
CDR3: CATSRDRFRVMDGYTF

V: TRBV29-1
CDR3: CSVETGSGTEAFF

V: TRBV4-1
CDR3: CASSPSVWQTEAFF

V: TRBV7-3
CDR3: CASSYLGLFGGYTF

V: TRBV19
CDR3: CASSPGYYTDTQYF

V: TRBV18
CDR3: CASSPKDSADTQYF

V: TRBV5-1
CDR3: CASSGRQGPSSYNSPLHF

V: TRBV27
CDR3: CASSLKGQGDTEAFF

V: TRBV7-9
CDR3: CASRTFDTQYF

V: TRBV4-1
CDR3: CASSHAQGGGYTF

V: TRBV5-6
CDR3: CASSLVGSYEQYF

V: TRBV5-1
CDR3: CASSLGDTPYGYTF

V: TRBV5-6
CDR3: CASTIGDRGPYEQYF

V: TRBV15
CDR3: CATSRGRGANEQYF

V: TRBV5-6
CDR3: CASSLAGTGSETQYF

V: TRBV2
CDR3: CASSEAPYFGRNSPLHF

V: TRBV25-1
CDR3: CASSTYRVRNEQFF

V: TRBV4-1
CDR3: CASSQVPAYEQYF

V: TRBV6-5
CDR3: CASSKTGAVGYTF

V: TRBV10-3
CDR3: CAISAWDRGNTEAFF

V: TRBV5-1
CDR3: CASSSGTGGITNEKLFF

V: TRBV6-6
CDR3: CASSFALRGEAFF

V: TRBV29-1
CDR3: CSVRDREGQPQHF

V: TRBV6-5
CDR3: CASSYFRDQPQHF

V: TRBV1
CDR3: CTTSGQGEETQYF

V: TRBV10-2
CDR3: CASGTSGVNEQFF

V: TRBV9
CDR3: CASSVALAGGGTDTQYF

V: TRBV7-6
CDR3: CASSFGTSGGDTQYF